This T cell receptor beta chain is drawn from a study of blood T cell repertoires in COVID-19. Germline-derived CDR1 and CDR2 are SGDLS and YYNGEE. There are 13 residues in the CDR3. Trimming removed 1 base from V and 3 bases from J, with 7 bases in between. Authors' data handling: Researchers report that nucleated cell counts were estimated from reference gene primer amplification. The protocol was immunoSEQ multiplex PCR, while the TCRdb copy is restricted to in-frame clones and leaves out a portion. V and J calls plus clone size are reproduced from that table; the DNA served to infer D and trimming. The sample includes around 260,000 clones, around nine tenths of them seen just once. This clone appeared once.

This clonotype originated in a man aged 35 to 55 who had recovered from COVID-19. The chain links TRBV9 to TRBJ2-5, with unresolved D. The sequencing input was peripheral blood. CDR3 region: CASSVNREETQYF. In DNA, the CDR3 is TGTGCCAGCAGCGTAAACAGAGAAGAGACCCAGTACTTC.